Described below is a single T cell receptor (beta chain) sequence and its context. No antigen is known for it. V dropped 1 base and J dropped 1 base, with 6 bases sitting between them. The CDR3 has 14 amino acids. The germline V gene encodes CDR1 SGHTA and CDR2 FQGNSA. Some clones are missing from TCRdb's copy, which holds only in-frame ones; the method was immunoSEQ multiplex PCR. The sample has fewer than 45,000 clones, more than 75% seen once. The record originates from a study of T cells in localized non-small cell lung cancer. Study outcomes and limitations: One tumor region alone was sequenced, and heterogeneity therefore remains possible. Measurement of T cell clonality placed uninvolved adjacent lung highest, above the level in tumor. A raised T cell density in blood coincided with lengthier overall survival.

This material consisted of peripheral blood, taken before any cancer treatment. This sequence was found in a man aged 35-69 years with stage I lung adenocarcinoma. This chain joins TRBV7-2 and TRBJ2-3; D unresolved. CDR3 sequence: CASSLVGGTDTQYF. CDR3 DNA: TGTGCCAGCAGCTTAGTTGGGGGCACAGATACGCAGTATTTT.